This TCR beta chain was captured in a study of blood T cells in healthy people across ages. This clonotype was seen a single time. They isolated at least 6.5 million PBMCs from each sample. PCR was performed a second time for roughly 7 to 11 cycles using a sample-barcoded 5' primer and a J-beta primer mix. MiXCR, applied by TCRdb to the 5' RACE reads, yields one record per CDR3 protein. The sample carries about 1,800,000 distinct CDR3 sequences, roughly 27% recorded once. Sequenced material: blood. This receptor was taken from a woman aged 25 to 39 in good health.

The CDR3 DNA sequence: TGCGCCAGCAGCGGCGGGACAGGGGGCTGGGATACTGAAGCTTTCTTT. Amino acids: CASSGGTGGWDTEAFF. This chain connects TRBV5-1 to TRBJ1-1; the match to TRBD1 covers 12 bases. CDR3 length: 16 amino acids. Germline CDR1 and CDR2: SGHRS and YFSETQ. V was pared by 4 bases and J by 5 bases, with 9 bases of the junction left unmatched.